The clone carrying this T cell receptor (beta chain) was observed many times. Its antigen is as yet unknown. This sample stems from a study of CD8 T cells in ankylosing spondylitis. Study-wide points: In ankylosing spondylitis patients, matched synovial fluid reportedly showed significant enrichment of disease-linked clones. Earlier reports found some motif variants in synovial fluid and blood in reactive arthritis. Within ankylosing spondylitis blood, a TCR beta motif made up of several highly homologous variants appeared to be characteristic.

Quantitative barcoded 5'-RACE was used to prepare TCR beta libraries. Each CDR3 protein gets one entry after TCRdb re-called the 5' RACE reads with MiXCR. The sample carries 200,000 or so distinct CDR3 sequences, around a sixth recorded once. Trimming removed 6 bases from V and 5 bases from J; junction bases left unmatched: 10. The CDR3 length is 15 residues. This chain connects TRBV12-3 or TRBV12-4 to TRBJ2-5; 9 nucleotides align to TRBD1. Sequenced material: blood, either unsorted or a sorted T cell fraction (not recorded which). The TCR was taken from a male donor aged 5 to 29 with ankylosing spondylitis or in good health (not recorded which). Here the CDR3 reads CASRDTGGKGETQYF. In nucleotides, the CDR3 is TGTGCCAGCAGGGATACAGGGGGCAAAGGGGAGACCCAGTACTTC.